The T cell receptor beta chain under discussion was sequenced for a study of blood T cell repertoires in COVID-19. Overall study context: Donors in Cohort 3 counted as recovered after two negative PCRs, clearance, or symptom resolution. COVID-19 samples, acute and convalescent, were from the United States, Italy and Spain.

Assay: immunoSEQ multiplex PCR; the TCRdb copy retains only in-frame clones and omits some. The sample records roughly 150,000 clones, 79% being singletons. Trimming took 2 bases from V and 5 from J; bases not matched to a gene: 8. This CDR3 contains 16 residues. Germline loops: CDR1 MNHEY, CDR2 SMNVEV (reference sequence). In terms of age and location, participants ranged from roughly 18 to 100 years and lived in fewer than 30 US areas. Participants reported their clinical history, and cohort assignment relied on those reports. This clone has a handful of counts. Sequenced sample: PBMCs or T cells enriched from blood (not recorded which). The TCR comes from a woman in her 70s in a cohort exposed to, infected with or recovered from COVID-19 (not recorded which). V is TRBV27 and J is TRBJ2-3; 9 positions match TRBD1. The CDR3 coding sequence is TGTGCCAGCAGTTTAAGGAGGGACAGGGTAAGAGATACGCAGTATTTT. This codes for CASSLRRDRVRDTQYF.